In this sample, the clone carrying this T cell receptor beta chain turned up many times. Its specificity is not known. Reverse transcription used about 510 ng RNA and constant-region primers for alpha and beta. Alpha and beta chain libraries were made separately by chain-specific third strand synthesis with multiplexing indices. TCRdb used MiXCR to reprocess the 5' RACE reads, holding one entry per CDR3 protein. The data hold some 20,000 distinct CDR3 sequences, with roughly 8.7% observed a single time. The sample originates from a study of HIV-infected patients and healthy controls. Across the study: Viral load fell to undetectable in 11 of 16 patients by the second blood draw. Study-wide points: Healthy control repertoires had roughly threefold more distinct CDR3s than untreated HIV+ repertoires, and higher Shannon diversity. MAIT alpha-chain CDR3s were frequent in healthy controls, depleted in HIV+.

Follow-up blood was drawn about 14 weeks, roughly three months, after antiretroviral therapy began. All unsorted peripheral T cells were captured because whole blood was used without fractionation. The sample in question was blood, obtained during antiretroviral therapy. This clonotype originated in an adult with HIV infection.

DNA of the CDR3: TGCAGTGCCAAGCCGTTGGGGGATCAGCCCCAGCATTTT. This translates into CSAKPLGDQPQHF. The chain carries TRBV20-1 and TRBJ1-5; tentative D call: TRBD1 (5 bases). V was shortened by 6 bases and J by 5 bases, with 14 bases between the two germline ends. CDR1 is DFQATT, CDR2 SNEGSKA, per germline (reference sequence). The CDR3 length is 13 residues.